This T cell receptor (beta chain) came from a study of blood T cell repertoires in COVID-19 (dated by TCRdb to the early 2020s). Background on the whole study: Samples covering the acute and convalescent phases of COVID-19 were provided by collaborators in the United States, Italy and Spain. Sample metadata almost always included a de-identified subject ID, COVID-19 status, age in years and sex. The material from the prospective study consisted of cDNA or gDNA derived from T cells, B-cell-depleted T cells, or PBMCs. The samples were drawn from the first 160 participants of the ongoing ImmuneRACE study and from some 1,300 subjects provided by 6 global collaborators. Where available, HLA class I and class II types were obtained from metadata supplied by the sample provider rather than from assay-based typing. Subjects who had been exposed to COVID-19, were actively infected with it, or had recovered from it provided the deeply sampled blood TCRbeta repertoires that made up the dataset. The repertoires were made available in a free public database intended to serve as a resource for research on the immune response to SARS-CoV-2.

CDR3 length: 17 amino acids, cysteine to phenylalanine. The kept DNA is CDR3 alone, 51 bases in frame from the first base. One collaborating source in Seattle enrolled patients during active infection and followed them longitudinally through the course of disease. Each collaborating institution followed its own protocols to collect whole blood in K2EDTA tubes. For TCRbeta analysis, collaborators shipped samples as frozen whole blood, isolated PBMCs, or DNA extracted from either of those sample types. Study-wide findings and limitations: The amount of clinical and demographic metadata varied by source and participant and was provided uncurated.

As for this clone: Its cognate antigen has yet to be identified. Qualities for individual bases were not recorded, and no much larger clone is one base off.

The immunoSEQ Assay, a bias-controlled multiplex PCR, was used to amplify TCRbeta CDR3 regions from genomic DNA. In the authors' own workflow: The number of nucleated cells in each sample was estimated from the amplification of reference gene primers within the assay. To quantify the absolute abundance of each unique TCRbeta CDR3 rearrangement, sequence reads were collapsed and filtered. Productive Simpson clonality was computed per sample as the square root of Simpson's diversity index over productive rearrangements. TCRdb mirrors the immuneACCESS table, restricted to in-frame sequences. Some clones are absent from its copies; in checked studies, under half trace to an unresolved V gene, and the reason for the others is unknown. That table gives V, J and clone size, and the DNA gave D and trimming. The sample records 200,000 to 300,000 clones, roughly 86% of which are singletons. Roughly 5% of the sample comes from the top ten.

The TCR comes from a woman aged 60-75 years with COVID-19, enrolled during active disease. The chain joins TRBV21-1 to TRBJ2-1; whether TRBD1, the table's D call, matches the DNA was not checked. TRBV21-1 is designated a pseudogene. The specimen sequenced was peripheral blood. The DNA reads TGTGCCAGCAGCACTAGACAGGGGGCTGCCCTTATCGGGGAGCAGTTCTTC. Protein translation: CASSTRQGAALIGEQFF.